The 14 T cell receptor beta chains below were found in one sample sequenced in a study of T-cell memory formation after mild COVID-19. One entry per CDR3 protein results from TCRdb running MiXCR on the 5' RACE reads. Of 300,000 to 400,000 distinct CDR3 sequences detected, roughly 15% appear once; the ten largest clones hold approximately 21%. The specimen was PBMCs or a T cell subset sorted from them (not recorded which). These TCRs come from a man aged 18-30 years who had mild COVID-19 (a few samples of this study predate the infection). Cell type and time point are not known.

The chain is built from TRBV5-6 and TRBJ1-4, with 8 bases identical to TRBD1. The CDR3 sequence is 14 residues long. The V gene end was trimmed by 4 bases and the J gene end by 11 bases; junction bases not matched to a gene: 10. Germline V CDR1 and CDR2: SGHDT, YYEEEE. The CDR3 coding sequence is TGTGCCAGCAGCCCCCTGACAGGGGTTCGGAAACTGTTTTTT. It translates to CASSPLTGVRKLFF.

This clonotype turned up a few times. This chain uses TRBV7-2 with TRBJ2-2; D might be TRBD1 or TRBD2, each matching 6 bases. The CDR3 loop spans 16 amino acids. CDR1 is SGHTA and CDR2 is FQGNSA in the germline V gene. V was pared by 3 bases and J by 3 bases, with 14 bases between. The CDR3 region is CASSFLGGWDTGELFF. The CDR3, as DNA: TGTGCCAGCAGCTTTCTGGGGGGCTGGGACACCGGGGAGCTGTTTTTT.

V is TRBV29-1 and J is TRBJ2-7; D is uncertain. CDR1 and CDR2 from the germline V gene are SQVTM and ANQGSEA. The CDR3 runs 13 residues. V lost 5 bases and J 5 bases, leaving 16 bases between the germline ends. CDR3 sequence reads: CSVRTVPSNEQYF. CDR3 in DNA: TGCAGCGTTAGAACGGTCCCCTCGAACGAGCAGTACTTC.

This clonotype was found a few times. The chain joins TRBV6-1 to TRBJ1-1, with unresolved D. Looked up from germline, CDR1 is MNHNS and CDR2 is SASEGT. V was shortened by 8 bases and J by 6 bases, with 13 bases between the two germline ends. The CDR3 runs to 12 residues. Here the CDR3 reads CASGGWRAEAFF. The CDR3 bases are TGTGCCAGCGGCGGATGGAGGGCTGAAGCTTTCTTT.

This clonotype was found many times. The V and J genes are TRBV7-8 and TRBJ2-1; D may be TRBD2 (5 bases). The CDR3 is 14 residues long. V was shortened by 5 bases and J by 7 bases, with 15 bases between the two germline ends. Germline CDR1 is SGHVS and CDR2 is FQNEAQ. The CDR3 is CASSGRHPGNEQFF. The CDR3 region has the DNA TGTGCCAGCAGCGGGAGACACCCCGGGAATGAGCAGTTCTTC. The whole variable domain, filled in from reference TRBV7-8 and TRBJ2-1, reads GAGVSQSPRYKVAKRGQDVALRCDPISGHVSLFWYQQALGQGPEFLTYFQNEAQLDKSGLPSDRFFAERPEGSVSTLKIQRTQQEDSAVYLCASSGRHPGNEQFFGPGTRLTVL.

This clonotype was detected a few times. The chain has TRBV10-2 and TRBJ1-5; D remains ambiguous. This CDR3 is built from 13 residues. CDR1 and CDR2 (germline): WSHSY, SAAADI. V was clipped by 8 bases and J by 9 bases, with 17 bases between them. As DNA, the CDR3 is TGCGCCAGCGGAGGCCGAGCTTTGGGGCCCCAGCATTTT. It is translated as CASGGRALGPQHF.

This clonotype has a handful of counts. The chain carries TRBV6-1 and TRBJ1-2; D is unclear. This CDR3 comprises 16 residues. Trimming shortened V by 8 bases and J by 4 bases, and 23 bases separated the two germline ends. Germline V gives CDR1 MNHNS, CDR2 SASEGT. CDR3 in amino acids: CASSELGLGGGYGYTF. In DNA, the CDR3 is TGTGCCAGCTCCGAGTTGGGATTGGGAGGCGGCTATGGCTACACCTTC.

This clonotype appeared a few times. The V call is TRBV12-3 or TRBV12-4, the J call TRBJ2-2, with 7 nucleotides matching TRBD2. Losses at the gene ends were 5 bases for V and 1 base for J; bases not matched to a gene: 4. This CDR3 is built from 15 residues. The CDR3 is CASSTSDRNTGELFF. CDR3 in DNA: TGTGCCAGCAGTACTAGCGATAGGAACACCGGGGAGCTGTTTTTT.

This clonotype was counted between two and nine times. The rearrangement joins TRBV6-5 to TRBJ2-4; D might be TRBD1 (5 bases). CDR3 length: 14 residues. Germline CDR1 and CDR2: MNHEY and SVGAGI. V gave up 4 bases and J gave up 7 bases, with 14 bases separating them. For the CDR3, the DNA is TGTGCCAGCAGTTCCCCACAGGCCGGGAACATTCAGTACTTC. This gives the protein CASSSPQAGNIQYF.

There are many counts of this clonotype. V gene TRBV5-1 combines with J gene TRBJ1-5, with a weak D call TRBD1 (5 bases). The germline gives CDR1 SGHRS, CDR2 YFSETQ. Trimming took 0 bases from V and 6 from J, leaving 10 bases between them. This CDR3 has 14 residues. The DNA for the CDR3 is TGCGCCAGCAGCTTGGCCGGAGGGGCTCAGCCCCAGCATTTT. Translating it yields CASSLAGGAQPQHF. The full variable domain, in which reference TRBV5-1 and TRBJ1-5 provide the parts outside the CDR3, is KAGVTQTPRYLIKTRGQQVTLSCSPISGHRSVSWYQQTPGQGLQFLFEYFSETQRNKGNFPGRFSGRQFSNSRSEMNVSTLELGDSALYLCASSLAGGAQPQHFGDGTRLSIL.

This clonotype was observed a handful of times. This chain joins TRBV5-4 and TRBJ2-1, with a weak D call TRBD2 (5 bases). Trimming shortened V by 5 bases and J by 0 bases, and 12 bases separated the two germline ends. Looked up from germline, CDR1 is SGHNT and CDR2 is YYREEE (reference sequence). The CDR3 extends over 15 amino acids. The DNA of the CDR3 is TGTGCCAGCAGACGCCTGGGGAGCTCCTACAATGAGCAGTTCTTC. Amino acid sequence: CASRRLGSSYNEQFF. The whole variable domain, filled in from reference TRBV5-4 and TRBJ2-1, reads ETGVTQSPTHLIKTRGQQVTLRCSSQSGHNTVSWYQQALGQGPQFIFQYYREEENGRGNFPPRFSGLQFPNYSSELNVNALELDDSALYLCASRRLGSSYNEQFFGPGTRLTVL.

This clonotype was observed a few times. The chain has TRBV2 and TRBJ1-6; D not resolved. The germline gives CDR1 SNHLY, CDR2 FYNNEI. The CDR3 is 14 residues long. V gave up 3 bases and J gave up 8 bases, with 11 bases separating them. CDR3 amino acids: CASSEELRDSPLHF. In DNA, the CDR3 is TGTGCCAGCAGTGAGGAACTTAGGGATTCACCCCTCCACTTT.

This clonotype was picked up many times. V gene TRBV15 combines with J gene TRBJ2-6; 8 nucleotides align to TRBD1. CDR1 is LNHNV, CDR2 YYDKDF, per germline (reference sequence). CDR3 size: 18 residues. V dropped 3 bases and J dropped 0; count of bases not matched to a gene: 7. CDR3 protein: CATSSRTGSLSGANVLTF. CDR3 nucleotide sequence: TGTGCCACCAGCAGCCGGACAGGGTCTCTCTCTGGGGCCAACGTCCTGACTTTC.

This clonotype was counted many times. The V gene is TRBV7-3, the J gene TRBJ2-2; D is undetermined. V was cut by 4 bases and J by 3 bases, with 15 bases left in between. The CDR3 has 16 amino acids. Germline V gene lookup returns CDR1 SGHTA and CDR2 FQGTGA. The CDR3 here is CASSSTLQLDTGELFF. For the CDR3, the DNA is TGTGCCAGCAGCTCCACCCTCCAATTGGACACCGGGGAGCTGTTTTTT.